What follows are 21 T cell receptor beta chains derived from one specimen sequenced in a study of blood T cells in healthy people across ages. With a J-beta primer mix and a sample-barcoded 5' primer, a second PCR ran roughly 6 to 11 cycles. TCRdb reprocessed the 5' RACE reads with MiXCR, giving one entry per CDR3 protein. This sample has approximately 800,000 distinct CDR3 sequences, with roughly 64% found just once. Material for sequencing was blood. These receptor sequences come from a man aged 25 to 40 in good health.

The chain employs TRBV27 and TRBJ1-1; a weak D match, TRBD1 (5 bases). The ends were cut back, 6 bases at V and 4 bases at J, with 12 bases in the middle. This CDR3 is built from 13 residues. Germline CDR1 reads MNHEY; CDR2 reads SMNVEV (reference sequence). The CDR3 spells CASSPGLITEAFF. The CDR3 DNA sequence: TGTGCCAGCAGCCCGGGACTGATCACTGAAGCTTTCTTT.

This chain joins TRBV5-1 and TRBJ2-3, with TRBD1 matching 9 bases. This CDR3 spans 15 amino acids. The V gene's germline CDR1 is SGHRS and CDR2 YFSETQ. Germline trimming cut 5 bases from V and 4 bases from J; bases unmatched to any gene: 8. CDR3 DNA sequence: TGCGCCAGCAGTCTTCGGGACAGGGTTGCAGATACGCAGTATTTT. Translation gives CASSLRDRVADTQYF.

The rearrangement links TRBV6-6 to TRBJ2-5; D gene uncertain. The last part of the DNA fits TRBJ2-7 better; the J call may be wrong. The germline V gene encodes CDR1 MNHNY and CDR2 SVGAGI (reference sequence). This CDR3 is built from 12 residues. The DNA of the CDR3 is TGTGCCAGCAGTTACGCAGACTACGAGCAGTACTTC. Residues: CASSYADYEQYF.

This chain links TRBV7-8 with TRBJ2-1, with TRBD1 identical over 9 bases. Looked up from germline, CDR1 is SGHVS and CDR2 is FQNEAQ. The CDR3 loop spans 16 amino acids. The trim removed 3 bases at V and 3 bases at J, leaving 6 bases unmatched. The CDR3 sequence: CASSFDRGGDYNEQFF. The DNA for the CDR3 is TGTGCCAGCAGCTTCGACAGGGGGGGTGACTACAATGAGCAGTTCTTC.

The J gene is TRBJ1-2, the V gene TRBV28, with 7 bases identical to TRBD1. V lost 7 bases, J lost 7 bases, and 12 bases stayed unmatched. The germline CDR1 and CDR2 sequences are MDHEN and SYDVKM. This CDR3 is built from 14 residues. CDR3 protein: CASNTFQGVGGYTF. The CDR3 DNA follows: TGTGCCAGCAACACTTTTCAGGGGGTCGGTGGCTACACCTTC.

This clonotype was picked up a small number of times. V and J are TRBV27 and TRBJ2-7; no firm D call. The CDR3 has 13 amino acids. Germline CDR1 reads MNHEY; CDR2 reads SMNVEV (reference sequence). Trimming removed 8 bases at V and 3 bases at J, with 14 bases between. CDR3 nucleotide sequence: TGTGCCAGCGGCTCGGTGATTTACTACGAGCAGTACTTC. Translated: CASGSVIYYEQYF.

The chain's CDR3 is CASSRNRGLSEETQYF. In DNA form, the CDR3 reads TGTGCCAGCAGTCGAAACAGGGGGCTTTCAGAAGAGACCCAGTACTTC. The chain uses TRBV27 and TRBJ2-7, with 9 nucleotides matching TRBD1. The DNA matches TRBJ2-5 better at its end, which makes the J call doubtful. Germline V CDR1 and CDR2: MNHEY, SMNVEV (reference sequence). The CDR3 totals 16 residues.

The chain has TRBV20-1 and TRBJ2-7; TRBD1 is a possible D gene (5 bases). Germline V gene data show CDR1 as DFQATT and CDR2 as SNEGSKA (reference sequence). This CDR3 comprises 14 residues. V was shortened by 4 bases and J by 2 bases, with 15 bases between the two germline ends. CDR3 in DNA: TGCAGTGCTATGTGTCCGGACATACCCTACGAGCAGTACTTC. Translated, it gives CSAMCPDIPYEQYF.

This sequence joins TRBV6-2 or TRBV6-3 and TRBJ2-7; 14 bases map to TRBD2. The CDR3 covers 15 residues. Trimming cost V 5 bases and J 2 bases; bases outside gene matches: 2. Germline loops: CDR1 MNHEY, CDR2 SVGEGT. The CDR3 DNA reads as TGTGCCAGCAGTGGACTAGCGGGAGGTACCTACGAGCAGTACTTC. Its protein is CASSGLAGGTYEQYF.

The chain uses TRBV7-2 and TRBJ2-3; 10 nucleotides align to TRBD2. J was trimmed by 5 bases and V by 3 bases; bases with no gene match: 5. This CDR3 contains 15 residues. Per germline, CDR1 SGHTA and CDR2 FQGNSA. CDR3 nucleotides: TGTGCCAGCAGCTTCCTAGCGGGGGAAATAGATACGCAGTATTTT. As protein: CASSFLAGEIDTQYF.

This chain links TRBV20-1 with TRBJ1-5; D is unresolved. In germline, CDR1 is DFQATT, CDR2 SNEGSKA (reference sequence). V was shortened by 3 bases and J by 0 bases, with 9 bases between the two germline ends. The CDR3 runs to 14 residues. The CDR3 nucleotides read TGCAGTGCTAGTCACGGCTATAGCAATCAGCCCCAGCATTTT. Translated: CSASHGYSNQPQHF.

This clonotype was detected only a few times. This sequence joins TRBV9 and TRBJ2-7, with 8 bases matching TRBD2. Germline V gene data show CDR1 as SGDLS and CDR2 as YYNGEE. Unmatched junction bases numbered 5, after V lost 3 bases and J lost 3 bases. The CDR3 covers 14 residues. The CDR3 reads CASSGSGGGYEQYF. The CDR3 DNA is TGTGCCAGCAGCGGGTCCGGGGGGGGCTACGAGCAGTACTTC.

This clonotype has more than one count but fewer than ten. V and J are TRBV29-1 and TRBJ2-1; possible D gene TRBD2, 7 bases. Germline V lookup: CDR1 SQVTM, CDR2 ANQGSEA. The V end lost 8 bases, the J end lost 7 bases, and 21 bases lay between the germline ends. CDR3 length equals 14 residues. CDR3 in amino acids: CSLYRGEGGNEQFF. CDR3 nucleotides: TGCAGCCTCTATAGGGGGGAGGGAGGGAATGAGCAGTTCTTC.

In this sample, this clonotype turned up a few times. The rearrangement uses TRBV4-3 and TRBJ2-1; the D gene is possibly TRBD2 (6 bases). Germline CDR1 is LGHNA and CDR2 is YSLEER. The CDR3 loop spans 13 amino acids. Trimming took off 1 base at V and 9 bases at J, with 10 bases between the two ends. The CDR3 nucleotides read TGCGCCAGCAGCCAAGTTATCGGGGGTGAGCAGTTCTTC. Encoded protein: CASSQVIGGEQFF.

This clonotype was detected ten times or more. This sequence joins TRBV20-1 and TRBJ2-3; 9 nucleotides align to TRBD2. The germline gives CDR1 DFQATT, CDR2 SNEGSKA (reference sequence). Unmatched junction bases numbered 2, after V lost 0 bases and J lost 1 base. The CDR3 runs to 15 residues. The CDR3 DNA is TGCAGTGCTAGAGATCGGACTAGCGGCACAGATACGCAGTATTTT. Residues: CSARDRTSGTDTQYF.

The V and J genes are TRBV20-1 and TRBJ1-6; D is unresolved. From germline, CDR1 is DFQATT and CDR2 SNEGSKA (reference sequence). V was trimmed by 0 bases and J by 8 bases, leaving 8 bases between them. The CDR3 extends over 13 amino acids. The CDR3 reads CSAREGRDSPLHF. CDR3 coding DNA: TGCAGTGCTAGAGAAGGGAGGGATTCACCCCTCCACTTT.

J is TRBJ2-7 and V is TRBV29-1; D tentatively reads TRBD1 or TRBD2 (5 bases each). V was cut by 5 bases and J by 6 bases, with 14 bases left in between. The CDR3 is made up of 12 amino acids. CDR1 is SQVTM, CDR2 ANQGSEA, per germline. The CDR3 coding sequence is TGCAGCGTTCTTTGGACGGGGCTCGAGCAGTACTTC. Its protein is CSVLWTGLEQYF.

With respect to this clonotype: One junction end does not reproduce the germline sequence, and a read error may be involved. The J gene is TRBJ1-1, the V gene TRBV28; the D is unclear. The CDR3 is 15 residues long. The germline gives CDR1 MDHEN, CDR2 SYDVKM. In DNA, the CDR3 is TGTGCCAGCAAACTACTCCTGGACCCTAACACTGGAGCTTTCTTT. Translated, it gives CASKLLLDPNTGAFF.

This clonotype has only a few counts. This clone may be a read error of a much larger clone one base away. DNA of the CDR3: TGTGCCAGCAGCTCCCAAGAGACCCAGTTCTTC. This codes for CASSSQETQFF. The V call is TRBV11-1, the J call TRBJ2-1; D gene uncertain. V was clipped by 4 bases and J by 13 bases, with 11 bases between them. The germline V gene encodes CDR1 SGHAT and CDR2 FQDESV (reference sequence). CDR3 length: 11 amino acids.

This clonotype appeared once. This chain connects TRBV20-1 to TRBJ2-5; weak D call: TRBD2 (6 bases). This CDR3 contains 15 residues. Trimming removed 1 base from V and 5 bases from J, with 17 bases in between. Germline CDR1 is DFQATT and CDR2 is SNEGSKA (reference sequence). The CDR3 protein is CSARAGAGRRETQYF. CDR3 DNA: TGCAGTGCTAGAGCCGGTGCGGGGAGGAGGGAGACCCAGTACTTC.

The chain is built from TRBV15 and TRBJ2-3; 9 positions agree with TRBD1. Germline assignment: CDR1 LNHNV and CDR2 YYDKDF (reference sequence). The CDR3 loop spans 12 amino acids. The V segment lost 8 bases and the J segment 3 bases; nucleotides outside the gene matches: 0. The CDR3 spells CATGQGTDTQYF. In DNA, the CDR3 is TGTGCCACCGGACAGGGGACAGATACGCAGTATTTT.